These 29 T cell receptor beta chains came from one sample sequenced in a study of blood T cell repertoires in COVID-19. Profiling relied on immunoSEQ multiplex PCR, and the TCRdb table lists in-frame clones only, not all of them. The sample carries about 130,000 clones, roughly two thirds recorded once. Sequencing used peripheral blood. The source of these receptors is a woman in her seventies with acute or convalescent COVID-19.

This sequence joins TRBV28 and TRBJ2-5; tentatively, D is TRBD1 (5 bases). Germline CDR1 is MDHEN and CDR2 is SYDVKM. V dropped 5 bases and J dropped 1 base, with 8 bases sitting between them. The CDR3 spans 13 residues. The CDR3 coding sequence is TGTGCCAGCAGTAAAGGGGTCCAAGAGACCCAGTACTTC. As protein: CASSKGVQETQYF.

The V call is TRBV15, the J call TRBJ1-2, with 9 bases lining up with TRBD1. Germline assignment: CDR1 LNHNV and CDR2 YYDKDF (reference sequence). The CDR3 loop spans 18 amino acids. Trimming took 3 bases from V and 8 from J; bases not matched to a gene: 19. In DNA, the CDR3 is TGTGCCACCAGCAGCCTCTTCATTAACGGGGGACAGGGAGCGGGCTACACCTTC. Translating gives CATSSLFINGGQGAGYTF.

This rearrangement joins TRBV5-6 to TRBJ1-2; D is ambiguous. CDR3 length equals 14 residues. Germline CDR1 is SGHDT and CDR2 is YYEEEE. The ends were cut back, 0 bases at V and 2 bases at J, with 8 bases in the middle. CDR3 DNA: TGTGCCAGCAGCTTGGCCCCCCCGAACTATGGCTACACCTTC. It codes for CASSLAPPNYGYTF.

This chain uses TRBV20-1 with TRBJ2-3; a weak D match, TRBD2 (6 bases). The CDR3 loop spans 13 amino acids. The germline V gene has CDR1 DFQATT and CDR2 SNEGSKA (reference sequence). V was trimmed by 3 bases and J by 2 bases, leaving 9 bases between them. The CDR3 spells CSASRDSTDTQYF. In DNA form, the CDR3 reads TGCAGTGCTAGTAGGGACTCCACAGATACGCAGTATTTT.

CDR3 sequence (DNA): TGTGCCAGCAGCCAAGACTTAACGACAGGCGACTATGGCTACACCTTC. It yields the protein CASSQDLTTGDYGYTF. The J gene is TRBJ1-2, the V gene TRBV4-2; perhaps TRBD1 as D (6 bases). Trimming removed 0 bases at V and 3 bases at J, with 14 bases between. The CDR3 is 16 residues long. In germline, CDR1 is LGHNA, CDR2 YNFKEQ.

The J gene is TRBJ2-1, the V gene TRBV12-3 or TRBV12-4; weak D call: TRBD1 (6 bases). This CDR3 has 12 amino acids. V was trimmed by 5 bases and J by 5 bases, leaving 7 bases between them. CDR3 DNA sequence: TGTGCCAGCAGTCGGACAGACAATGAGCAGTTCTTC. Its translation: CASSRTDNEQFF.

CDR3 amino acids: CSASGGGAKETQYF. For the CDR3, the DNA is TGCAGTGCTAGTGGCGGGGGGGCGAAAGAGACCCAGTACTTC. The chain combines TRBV20-1 with TRBJ2-5, with 9 nucleotides matching TRBD2. Germline V gene sequence: CDR1 DFQATT, CDR2 SNEGSKA (reference sequence). Unmatched junction bases numbered 5, after V lost 3 bases and J lost 3 bases. CDR3 size: 14 residues.

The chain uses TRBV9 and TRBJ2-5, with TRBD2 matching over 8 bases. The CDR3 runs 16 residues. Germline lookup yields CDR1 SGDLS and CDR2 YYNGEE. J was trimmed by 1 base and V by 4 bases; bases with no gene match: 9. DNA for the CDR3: TGTGCCAGCAGCCCTCGCCCTACTAGCGGCCAAGAGACCCAGTACTTC. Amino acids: CASSPRPTSGQETQYF.

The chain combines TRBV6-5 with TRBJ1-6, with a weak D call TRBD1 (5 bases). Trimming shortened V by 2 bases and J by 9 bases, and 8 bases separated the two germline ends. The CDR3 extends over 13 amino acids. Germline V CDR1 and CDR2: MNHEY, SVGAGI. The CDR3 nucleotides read TGTGCCAGCAGTTACGGGGGGACTTCACCCCTCCACTTT. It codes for CASSYGGTSPLHF.

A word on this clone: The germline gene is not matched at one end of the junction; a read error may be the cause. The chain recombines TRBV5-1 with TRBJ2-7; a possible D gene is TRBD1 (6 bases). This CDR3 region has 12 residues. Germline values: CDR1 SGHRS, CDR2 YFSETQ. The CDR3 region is CASSSQGIVKHF. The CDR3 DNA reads TGCGCCAGCAGCTCCCAGGGGATTGTGAAACACTTC.

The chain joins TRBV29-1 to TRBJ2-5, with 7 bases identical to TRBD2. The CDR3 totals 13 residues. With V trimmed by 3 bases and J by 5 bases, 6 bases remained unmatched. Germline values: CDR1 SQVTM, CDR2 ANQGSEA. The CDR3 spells CSVDRGSGETQYF. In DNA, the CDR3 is TGCAGCGTTGATCGCGGGAGCGGGGAGACCCAGTACTTC.

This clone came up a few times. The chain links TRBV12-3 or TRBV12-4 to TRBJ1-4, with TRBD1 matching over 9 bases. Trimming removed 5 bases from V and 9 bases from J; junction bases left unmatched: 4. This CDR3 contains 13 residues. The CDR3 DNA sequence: TGTGCCAGCAGTCTTGGGACAGGGAAAAAACTGTTTTTT. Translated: CASSLGTGKKLFF.

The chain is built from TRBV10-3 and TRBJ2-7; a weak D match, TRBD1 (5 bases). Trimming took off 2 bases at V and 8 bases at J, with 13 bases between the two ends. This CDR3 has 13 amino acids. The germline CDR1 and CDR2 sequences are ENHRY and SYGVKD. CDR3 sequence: CAISEGAQPKQYF. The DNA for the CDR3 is TGTGCCATCAGTGAGGGGGCTCAGCCCAAGCAGTACTTC.

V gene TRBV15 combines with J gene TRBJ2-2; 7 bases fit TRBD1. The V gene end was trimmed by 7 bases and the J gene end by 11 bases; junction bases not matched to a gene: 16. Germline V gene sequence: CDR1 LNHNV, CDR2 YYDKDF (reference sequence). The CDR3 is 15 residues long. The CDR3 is CATTSLGQAGGELFF. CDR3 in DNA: TGTGCCACCACCTCGCTCGGACAGGCCGGAGGTGAGCTGTTTTTT.

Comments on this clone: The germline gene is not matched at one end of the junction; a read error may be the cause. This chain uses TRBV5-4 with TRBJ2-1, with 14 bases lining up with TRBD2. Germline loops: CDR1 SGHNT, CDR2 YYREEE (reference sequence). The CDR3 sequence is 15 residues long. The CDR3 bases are TGTGCCAGCAGTTTGGGGACTAGCGGGAGTAGAGAGCAGTTCTTC. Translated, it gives CASSLGTSGSREQFF.

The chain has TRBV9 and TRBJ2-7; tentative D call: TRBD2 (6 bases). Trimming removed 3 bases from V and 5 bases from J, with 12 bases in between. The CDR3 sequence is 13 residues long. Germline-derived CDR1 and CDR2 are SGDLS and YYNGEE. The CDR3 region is CASSAGDPDEQYF. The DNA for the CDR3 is TGTGCCAGCAGCGCGGGGGACCCCGACGAGCAGTACTTC.

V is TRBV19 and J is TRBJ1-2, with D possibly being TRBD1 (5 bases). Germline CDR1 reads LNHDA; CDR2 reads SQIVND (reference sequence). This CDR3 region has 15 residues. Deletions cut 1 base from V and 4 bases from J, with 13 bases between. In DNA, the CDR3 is TGTGCCAGTAGTATAGCCCGCGGGACGTCCTATGGCTACACCTTC. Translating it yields CASSIARGTSYGYTF.

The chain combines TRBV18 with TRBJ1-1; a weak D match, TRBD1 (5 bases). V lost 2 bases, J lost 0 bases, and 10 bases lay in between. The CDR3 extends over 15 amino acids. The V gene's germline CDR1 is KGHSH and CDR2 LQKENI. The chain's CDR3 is CASSPGAGMNTEAFF. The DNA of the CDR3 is TGTGCCAGCTCACCAGGGGCAGGGATGAACACTGAAGCTTTCTTT.

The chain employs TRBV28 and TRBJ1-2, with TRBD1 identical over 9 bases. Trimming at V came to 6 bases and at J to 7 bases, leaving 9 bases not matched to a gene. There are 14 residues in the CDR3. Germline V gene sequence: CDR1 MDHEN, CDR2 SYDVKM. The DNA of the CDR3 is TGTGCCAGCAGGGGGACAGGGACTATTAGTGGCTACACCTTC. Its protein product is CASRGTGTISGYTF.

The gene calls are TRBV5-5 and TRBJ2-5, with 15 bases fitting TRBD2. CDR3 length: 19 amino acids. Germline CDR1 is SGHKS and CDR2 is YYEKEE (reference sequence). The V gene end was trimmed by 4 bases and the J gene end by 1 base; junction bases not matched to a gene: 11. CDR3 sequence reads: CASSRAGTSGRRSQETQYF. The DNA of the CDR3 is TGTGCCAGCAGCCGCGCCGGGACTAGCGGGAGGCGCAGCCAAGAGACCCAGTACTTC. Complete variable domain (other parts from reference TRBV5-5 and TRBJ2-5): DAGVTQSPTHLIKTRGQQVTLRCSPISGHKSVSWYQQVLGQGPQFIFQYYEKEERGRGNFPDRFSARQFPNYSSELNVNALLLGDSALYLCASSRAGTSGRRSQETQYFGPGTRLLVL.

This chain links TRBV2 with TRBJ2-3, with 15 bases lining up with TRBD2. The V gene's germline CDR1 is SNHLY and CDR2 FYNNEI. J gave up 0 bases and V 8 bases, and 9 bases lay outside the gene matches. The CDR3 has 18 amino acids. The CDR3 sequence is CASLQPGLAGGSTDTQYF. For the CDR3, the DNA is TGTGCCAGCTTGCAACCGGGACTAGCGGGAGGAAGCACAGATACGCAGTATTTT.

DNA for the CDR3: TGTGCCAGTAGTCTGGAGGGGTACGAGCAGTACTTC. The encoded protein is CASSLEGYEQYF. The chain joins TRBV19 to TRBJ2-7; a weak D match, TRBD2 (6 bases). The CDR3 spans 12 residues. Trimming removed 5 bases from V and 4 bases from J, with 9 bases in between. Germline V gives CDR1 LNHDA, CDR2 SQIVND (reference sequence).

The CDR3, as DNA: TGTGCCAGCTCAGGCGGAAACTATGGCTACACCTTC. Amino acids: CASSGGNYGYTF. V and J are TRBV18 and TRBJ1-2; no clear D gene. This CDR3 has 12 residues. With 5 bases removed from V and 2 bases from J, the gap between germline ends came to 6 bases. Germline assignment: CDR1 KGHSH and CDR2 LQKENI.

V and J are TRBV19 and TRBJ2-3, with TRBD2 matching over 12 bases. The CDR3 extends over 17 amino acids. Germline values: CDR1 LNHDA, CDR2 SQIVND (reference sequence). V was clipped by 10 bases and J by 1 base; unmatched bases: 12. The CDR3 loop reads CATHPSGGGLGTDTQYF. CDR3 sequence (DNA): TGTGCCACCCACCCTAGCGGGGGGGGATTAGGCACAGATACGCAGTATTTT. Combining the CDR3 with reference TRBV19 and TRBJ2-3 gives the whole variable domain DGGITQSPKYLFRKEGQNVTLSCEQNLNHDAMYWYRQDPGQGLRLIYYSQIVNDFQKGDIAEGYSVSREKKESFPLTVTSAQKNPTAFYLCATHPSGGGLGTDTQYFGPGTRLTVL.

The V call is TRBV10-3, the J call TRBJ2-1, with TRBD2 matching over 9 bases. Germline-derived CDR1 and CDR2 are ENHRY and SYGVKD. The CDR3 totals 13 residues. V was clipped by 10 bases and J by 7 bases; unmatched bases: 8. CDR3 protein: CATLAGEGNEQFF. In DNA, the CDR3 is TGTGCCACATTAGCGGGGGAGGGTAATGAGCAGTTCTTC.

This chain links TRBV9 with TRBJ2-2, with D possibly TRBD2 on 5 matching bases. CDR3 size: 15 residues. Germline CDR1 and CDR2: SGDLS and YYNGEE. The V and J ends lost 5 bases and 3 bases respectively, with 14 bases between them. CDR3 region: CASSRNLAHTGELFF. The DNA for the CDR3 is TGTGCCAGCAGTAGAAATCTAGCCCACACCGGGGAGCTGTTTTTT. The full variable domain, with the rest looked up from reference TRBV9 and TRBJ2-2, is DSGVTQTPKHLITATGQRVTLRCSPRSGDLSVYWYQQSLDQGLQFLIQYYNGEERAKGNILERFSAQQFPDLHSELNLSSLELGDSALYFCASSRNLAHTGELFFGEGSRLTVL.

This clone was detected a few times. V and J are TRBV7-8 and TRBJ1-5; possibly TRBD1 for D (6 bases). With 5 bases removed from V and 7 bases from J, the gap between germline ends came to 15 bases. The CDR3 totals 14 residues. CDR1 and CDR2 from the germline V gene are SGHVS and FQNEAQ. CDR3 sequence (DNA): TGTGCCAGCAGCGCGGGGGGGGCACCCCAGCCCCAGCATTTT. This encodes CASSAGGAPQPQHF. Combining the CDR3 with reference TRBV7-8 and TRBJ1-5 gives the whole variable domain GAGVSQSPRYKVAKRGQDVALRCDPISGHVSLFWYQQALGQGPEFLTYFQNEAQLDKSGLPSDRFFAERPEGSVSTLKIQRTQQEDSAVYLCASSAGGAPQPQHFGDGTRLSIL.

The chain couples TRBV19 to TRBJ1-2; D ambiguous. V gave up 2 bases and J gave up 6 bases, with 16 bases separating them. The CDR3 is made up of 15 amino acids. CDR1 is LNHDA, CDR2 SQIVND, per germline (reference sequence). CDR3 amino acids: CASSIYNEADHGYTF. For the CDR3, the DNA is TGTGCCAGTAGTATATATAATGAGGCGGATCATGGCTACACCTTC.

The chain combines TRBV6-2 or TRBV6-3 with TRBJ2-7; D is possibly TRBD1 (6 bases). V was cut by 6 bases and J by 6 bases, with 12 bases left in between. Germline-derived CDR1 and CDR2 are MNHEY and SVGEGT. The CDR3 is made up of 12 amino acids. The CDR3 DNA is TGTGCCAGCAGCGATACAGGGTTCGAGCAGTACTTC. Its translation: CASSDTGFEQYF.